A selection of T cell receptor beta chains follows, all from one sample in a study of blood T cell repertoires in COVID-19. Repertoires were generated with immunoSEQ multiplex PCR, while TCRdb's copy carries only in-frame clones and drops some. Among 180,000 or so clones listed, approximately 80% were seen once. Material for sequencing was PBMCs or T cells enriched from blood (not recorded which). The receptors stem from an older woman who had recovered from COVID-19. Each CDR3 is given with its conserved first and last residue. A D gene is named only where the DNA matches it firmly.

>TRBJ2-5|-|TRBV12-3/TRBV12-4
CASSVPRETQYF
>TRBJ2-3|TRBD2|TRBV7-9
CASISGRALDTQYF
>TRBJ2-7|-|TRBV7-8
CASSPLGSYEQYF
>TRBJ2-1|TRBD2|TRBV2
CASSGGFREGNGQFF
>TRBJ2-1|TRBD2|TRBV2
CASGGTSGRPNNEQFF
>TRBJ2-5|TRBD2|TRBV19
CASSIKGSGSWETQYF
>TRBJ1-1|-|TRBV5-1
CASSLEAGAKNTEAFF
>TRBJ1-6|TRBD1|TRBV28
CASSFPGTVNSPLHF
>TRBJ1-5|-|TRBV5-5
CASSIAYSGNQPQHF
>TRBJ2-1|TRBD2|TRBV7-6
CASTRSSGGGSSYNEQFF
>TRBJ2-7|-|TRBV7-2
CASSFSRGGPYEQYF
>TRBJ1-2|TRBD1|TRBV6-5
CASSYSDRGDYGYTF
>TRBJ2-3|TRBD2|TRBV18
CASSPPVTSGTLGTDTQYF
>TRBJ2-1|TRBD2|TRBV24-1
CATSDYLAGGNDEQFF
>TRBJ2-7|-|TRBV6-6
CASTSGDWGGYEQYF
>TRBJ1-1|TRBD1|TRBV28
CASSWEGTANTEAFF
>TRBJ1-2|-|TRBV30
CAWSDGDSNYGYTF
>TRBJ2-2|-|TRBV12-1
CASSFCSGMVSTGELFF
>TRBJ2-7|-|TRBV7-2
CASSLWGGRGSNEQYF
>TRBJ1-3|TRBD1|TRBV19
CASTYRGPGNTIYF
>TRBJ1-3|TRBD1|TRBV5-1
CASTSGQGVMGNTIYF
>TRBJ1-1|-|TRBV9
CASSVGLVAEAFF
>TRBJ2-1|-|TRBV3-1/TRBV3-2
CASSQVAVGNEQFF
>TRBJ2-7|-|TRBV5-4
CASSLDSGFDYEQYF
>TRBJ2-1|-|TRBV12-1
CASSSGLASYNEQFF
>TRBJ2-7|-|TRBV7-2
CASSFQTEAYEQYF
>TRBJ1-5|-|TRBV6-5
CASTGGNQPQHF
>TRBJ1-1|TRBD1|TRBV18
CASSPLLRTGLYTEAFF
>TRBJ1-6|-|TRBV9
CASSVVVNSPLHF
>TRBJ1-2|-|TRBV9
CASSVGTNNYGYTF
>TRBJ2-7|-|TRBV5-1
CASSLAHGATYEQYF
>TRBJ1-2|-|TRBV5-1
CASSFDSGYGYTF
>TRBJ2-7|TRBD1|TRBV9
CASSGGTATVEQYF
>TRBJ1-6|-|TRBV4-1
CASSHPGGGKHSPLHF
>TRBJ2-3|-|TRBV5-1
CASSLALSRGGTQYF
>TRBJ2-7|TRBD2|TRBV28
CASSVGLAGLQGEQYF
>TRBJ2-7|TRBD2|TRBV28
CASSLPGGPGEQYF